The 14 T cell receptor beta chains given below trace back to one sample, sequenced in a study of human T cells and chemical hapten exposure. TCRdb independently ran MiXCR on the RACE reads; one entry per CDR3 protein. This sample carries 39,000 or so distinct CDR3 sequences, under 4.5% of them seen once, and the ten largest clones take roughly 24%. Time point described: patch test 1, 2 weeks after DPC sensitization. Noted treatment: therapeutic diphenylcyclopropenone sensitization with weekly scalp DPC. Total RNA was extracted from unfractionated whole blood. The sample in question was whole blood, obtained in connection with sensitization to the hapten diphenylcyclopropenone (DPC). These receptors originate from a man aged 50 or older with alopecia areata. Some clones in this sample may be carry-over from other donors' samples.

This clonotype was detected ten times or more. V is TRBV20-1 and J is TRBJ1-5; TRBD1 matches 7 bases. V shed 0 bases and J 6 bases; nucleotides not matched to a gene: 17. The CDR3 totals 18 residues. Germline assignment: CDR1 DFQATT and CDR2 SNEGSKA (reference sequence). The CDR3 sequence: CSARDPFSGTVKGQPQHF. The CDR3 nucleotides read TGCAGTGCTAGAGATCCCTTTTCCGGGACAGTCAAGGGTCAGCCCCAGCATTTT.

This clonotype has at least ten counts. V gene TRBV20-1 combines with J gene TRBJ2-7; 10 bases match TRBD2. The J segment lost 3 bases and the V segment lost 0 bases, leaving 8 bases of the junction unmatched. The CDR3 is made up of 16 amino acids. Germline V gene sequence: CDR1 DFQATT, CDR2 SNEGSKA (reference sequence). The CDR3 bases are TGCAGTGCTAGAGATGTACTAGCGGGACCCCTCTACGAGCAGTACTTC. Its protein is CSARDVLAGPLYEQYF.

This clonotype was seen ten or more times. The V and J genes are TRBV30 and TRBJ2-1, with 12 bases identical to TRBD2. Germline CDR1 GTSNPN, CDR2 SVGIG (reference sequence). The CDR3 consists of 15 residues. V shed 0 bases, J shed 6 bases, and the junction held 3 bases outside the gene matches. The CDR3 region is CAWSVLTSGSNEQFF. In DNA form, the CDR3 reads TGTGCCTGGAGTGTACTGACTAGCGGGAGCAATGAGCAGTTCTTC. Combining the CDR3 with reference TRBV30 and TRBJ2-1 gives the whole variable domain SQTIHQWPATLVQPVGSPLSLECTVEGTSNPNLYWYRQAAGRGLQLLFYSVGIGQISSEVPQNLSASRPQDRQFILSSKKLLLSDSGFYLCAWSVLTSGSNEQFFGPGTRLTVL.

Details on this clonotype: A much more abundant neighbour one base away suggests this may be a read error. V and J are TRBV5-1 and TRBJ2-2; TRBD2 aligns across 7 bases. Germline lookup yields CDR1 SGHRS and CDR2 YFSETQ. There are 16 residues in the CDR3. CDR3 residues: CARSLGPAGSTGELFF. The CDR3 DNA reads TGCGCCAGAAGCTTGGGGCCAGCGGGATCCACCGGGGAGCTGTTTTTT.

This clonotype was seen many times. This rearrangement joins TRBV10-3 to TRBJ2-1; TRBD2 matches 9 bases. The CDR3 length is 15 residues. The ends lost 6 bases at V and 8 bases at J; junction bases unmatched: 11. Germline CDR1 reads ENHRY; CDR2 reads SYGVKD. CDR3 protein: CAIRKRGLAFDEQFF. The CDR3 DNA follows: TGTGCCATCAGGAAAAGGGGACTAGCATTCGATGAGCAGTTCTTC.

This clonotype was recorded many times. This chain links TRBV6-1 with TRBJ1-1; unclear D gene. Germline V gene lookup returns CDR1 MNHNS and CDR2 SASEGT. The ends were cut back, 3 bases at V and 1 base at J, with 9 bases in the middle. The CDR3 has 14 amino acids. The CDR3 is CASSEWLENTEAFF. The DNA of the CDR3 is TGTGCCAGCAGTGAGTGGTTGGAGAACACTGAAGCTTTCTTT.

This clonotype has ten or more counts. V gene TRBV6-2 or TRBV6-3 combines with J gene TRBJ1-5; D gene uncertain. Germline V gene data show CDR1 as MNHEY and CDR2 as SVGEGT. V was cut by 2 bases and J by 5 bases, with 7 bases left in between. The CDR3 is 13 residues long. CDR3 amino acids: CASSYESDQPQHF. CDR3 nucleotides: TGTGCCAGCAGTTACGAGTCAGATCAGCCCCAGCATTTT.

This clonotype was recorded at least ten times. The chain recombines TRBV27 with TRBJ2-6; D may be TRBD2 (5 bases). Trimming removed 5 bases from V and 1 base from J, with 12 bases in between. Germline CDR1 MNHEY, CDR2 SMNVEV (reference sequence). The CDR3 extends over 16 amino acids. The CDR3 sequence: CASSPSRGSGANVLTF. CDR3 coding DNA: TGTGCCAGCAGTCCGTCGAGAGGGTCTGGGGCCAACGTCCTGACTTTC.

This clonotype was counted ten times or more. The V call is TRBV6-5, the J call TRBJ2-2, with D possibly being TRBD2 (5 bases). Germline loops: CDR1 MNHEY, CDR2 SVGAGI. This CDR3 has 16 amino acids. V was clipped by 0 bases and J by 8 bases, with 16 bases between them. The CDR3: CASSYSLRGDTGELFF. CDR3 DNA sequence: TGTGCCAGCAGTTACTCGCTACGGGGAGATACGGGGGAGCTGTTTTTT.

This clonotype was detected ten times or more. The chain uses TRBV28 and TRBJ2-1; D is tentatively TRBD1 or TRBD2 (6 bases each). This CDR3 comprises 13 residues. Trimming removed 7 bases from V and 9 bases from J, with 16 bases in between. Looked up from germline, CDR1 is MDHEN and CDR2 is SYDVKM. The CDR3 nucleotides are TGTGCCAGCAACGGGGGCCACGTGGGTGAGCAGTTCTTC. The encoded protein is CASNGGHVGEQFF.

At least ten counts were recorded for this clonotype. The chain is built from TRBV15 and TRBJ2-2; D uncertain. This CDR3 has 15 amino acids. Germline-derived CDR1 and CDR2 are LNHNV and YYDKDF (reference sequence). Deletions cut 0 bases from V and 4 bases from J, with 9 bases between. The CDR3 is CATSRDSVPTGELFF. The CDR3 coding sequence is TGTGCCACCAGCAGAGATTCCGTTCCCACCGGGGAGCTGTTTTTT.

In this sample, this clonotype turned up many times. V is TRBV4-3 and J is TRBJ2-7, with D uncertain. The CDR3 has 15 amino acids. With 1 base removed from V and 1 base from J, the gap between germline ends came to 11 bases. The germline V gene encodes CDR1 LGHNA and CDR2 YSLEER. CDR3 in DNA: TGCGCCAGCAGCCAAGCCTCCGGTCTTTCCTACGAGCAGTACTTC. Its translation: CASSQASGLSYEQYF.

The chain links TRBV24-1 to TRBJ1-1; weak D call: TRBD1 (6 bases). The CDR3 runs 12 residues. Germline CDR1 and CDR2: KGHDR and SFDVKD. V was pared by 0 bases and J by 10 bases, with 8 bases between. The DNA of the CDR3 is TGTGCCACCAGTGATTTGAGGGGGAGAGCTTTCTTT. Amino acids: CATSDLRGRAFF.

This clonotype was found many times. The chain links TRBV28 to TRBJ2-7, with 7 bases identical to TRBD2. The CDR3 covers 14 residues. V gave up 6 bases and J gave up 7 bases; unmatched junction bases: 12. Germline V gene lookup returns CDR1 MDHEN and CDR2 SYDVKM. The CDR3 sequence is CASRPSGVKGEQYF. CDR3 DNA sequence: TGTGCCAGCAGACCTAGCGGAGTGAAGGGTGAGCAGTACTTC. Full variable domain (outside the CDR3, taken from reference TRBV28 and TRBJ2-7): DVKVTQSSRYLVKRTGEKVFLECVQDMDHENMFWYRQDPGLGLRLIYFSYDVKMKEKGDIPEGYSVSREKKERFSLILESASTNQTSMYLCASRPSGVKGEQYFGPGTRLTVT.